This T cell receptor beta chain was recovered during a study of cytomegalovirus exposure and HLA in healthy donors. Study-level findings and limits: Cytomegalovirus status was reportedly diagnosed by the classifier with high sensitivity and specificity.

V lost 5 bases and J lost 6, with 10 bases in between. This CDR3 comprises 11 residues. Germline V gene lookup returns CDR1 SQVTM and CDR2 ANQGSEA. This clone was counted once. As yet, its antigen is unknown. The method was immunoSEQ multiplex PCR; TCRdb's version includes in-frame clones alone and lacks a portion of them. The data hold 150,000 or so clones, with approximately 89% observed a single time. This TCR was recovered from a woman younger than 35 in good health and CMV-seropositive. The sequencing sample was made of PBMCs. The chain employs TRBV29-1 and TRBJ1-1, with unresolved D. The CDR3 nucleotides are TGCAGCGTTCTACTGGGAGCTGAAGCTTTCTTT. Translating gives CSVLLGAEAFF.